Listed here are 13 T cell receptor beta chains from one sample, sequenced in a study of cytomegalovirus exposure and HLA in healthy donors (dated by TCRdb to 2015 to 2018). Library prep was done by the immunoSEQ multiplex PCR assay. The multiplex PCR relied on a mix of 60 forward primers for TCR Vbeta segments and 13 reverse primers for TCR Jbeta segments. This is the immuneACCESS table as TCRdb keeps it, with only in-frame sequences that have V and J called. A part of the clones is gone; compared with another copy, unresolved V genes explain less than half, and the rest is unexplained. In all, the sample holds 100,000 to 150,000 clones, and about 80% of those were seen once. The ten largest clones represent 1% of the sample. The sequenced material came from PBMCs. These receptors all come from a man between 35 and 55 years old in good health and CMV-seronegative.

The chain couples TRBV10-3 to TRBJ1-5; D possibly corresponds to TRBD1 (6 bases). The CDR3 covers 14 residues. Germline CDR1 reads ENHRY; CDR2 reads SYGVKD. The V gene lost 4 bases and the J gene lost 4 bases, with 11 bases spanning the gap. The CDR3: CAISAGQGNQPQHF. CDR3 DNA: TGTGCCATCAGTGCAGGGCAGGGGAATCAGCCCCAGCATTTT.

A single count supports this clone. This chain links TRBV11-2 with TRBJ1-3; D not resolved. CDR1 and CDR2 (germline): SGHAT, FQNNGV. V was clipped by 1 base and J by 4 bases, with 8 bases between them. CDR3 length: 14 residues. The CDR3 nucleotides read TGTGCCAGCAGCTTAGTCCCGAGGGGAAACACCATATATTTT. The encoded protein is CASSLVPRGNTIYF.

The chain recombines TRBV19 with TRBJ1-1; D call uncertain. The CDR3 is 11 amino acids. Trimming removed 6 bases at V and 4 bases at J, with 6 bases between. Per germline, CDR1 LNHDA and CDR2 SQIVND (reference sequence). The CDR3 loop is CASRSGTEAFF. The CDR3, as DNA: TGTGCCAGTAGGAGCGGCACTGAAGCTTTCTTT.

The chain recombines TRBV7-9 with TRBJ1-6; no definite D call. Between the trimmed V and J ends, which lost 6 bases and 8 bases, there was a span of 14 bases. The germline gives CDR1 SEHNR, CDR2 FQNEAQ (reference sequence). The CDR3 length is 14 residues. CDR3 DNA sequence: TGTGCCAGCAGTTTCATTACTAAGGATTCACCCCTCCACTTT. Its protein product is CASSFITKDSPLHF. The entire variable domain, with the rest obtained from reference TRBV7-9 and TRBJ1-6, is as follows: DTGVSQNPRHKITKRGQNVTFRCDPISEHNRLYWYRQTLGQGPEFLTYFQNEAQLEKSRLLSDRFSAERPKGSFSTLEIQRTEQGDSAMYLCASSFITKDSPLHFGNGTRLTVT.

The chain combines TRBV2 with TRBJ2-7, with TRBD1 as a possible D gene (6 bases). Germline V gene lookup returns CDR1 SNHLY and CDR2 FYNNEI. The CDR3 length is 13 residues. V dropped 6 bases and J dropped 6 bases, with 15 bases sitting between them. The chain's CDR3 is CASRVWTASEQYF. The CDR3 DNA reads as TGTGCCAGCAGGGTCTGGACAGCCTCCGAGCAGTACTTC.

The genes are TRBV5-4 and TRBJ2-4, with a possible D match to TRBD1 (6 bases). The CDR3 covers 15 residues. The ends were cut back, 4 bases at V and 1 base at J, with 12 bases in the middle. From germline, CDR1 is SGHNT and CDR2 YYREEE (reference sequence). CDR3 loop: CASSPQGLAKNIQYF. CDR3 DNA: TGTGCCAGCAGCCCCCAGGGGTTGGCCAAAAACATTCAGTACTTC.

This clone was seen a handful of times. The V and J genes are TRBV19 and TRBJ1-6; weak D call: TRBD1 (6 bases). CDR1 is LNHDA, CDR2 SQIVND, per germline (reference sequence). This CDR3 contains 14 residues. V was cut by 3 bases and J by 7 bases, with 10 bases left in between. This CDR3 reads CASSIQGTNSPLHF. CDR3 sequence (DNA): TGTGCCAGTAGTATCCAGGGGACGAATTCACCCCTCCACTTT.

The CDR3 loop is CASSEWDSAATNEKLFF. The CDR3 nucleotides read TGTGCCAGCAGTGAATGGGACAGCGCTGCAACTAATGAAAAACTGTTTTTT. This chain connects TRBV6-1 to TRBJ1-4; 7 bases align to TRBD1. The CDR3 spans 17 residues. V lost 2 bases and J lost 0; bases outside the gene matches: 6. The germline V gene encodes CDR1 MNHNS and CDR2 SASEGT.

The chain employs TRBV30 and TRBJ2-2; 10 nucleotides align to TRBD2. V gave up 2 bases and J gave up 4 bases; unmatched junction bases: 4. The CDR3 contains 15 residues. The V gene's germline CDR1 is GTSNPN and CDR2 SVGIG (reference sequence). CDR3 protein: CAWSSLAGVTGELFF. CDR3 sequence (DNA): TGTGCCTGGAGTAGCCTAGCGGGAGTCACCGGGGAGCTGTTTTTT.

The rearrangement joins TRBV20-1 to TRBJ2-7, with D possibly matching TRBD2 (5 bases). The CDR3 consists of 11 residues. Looked up from germline, CDR1 is DFQATT and CDR2 is SNEGSKA (reference sequence). V was pared by 3 bases and J by 4 bases, with 7 bases between. The CDR3 coding sequence is TGCAGTGCTAGGTCGGGATACGAGCAGTACTTC. This codes for CSARSGYEQYF.

The chain recombines TRBV15 with TRBJ2-7, with TRBD1 identical over 7 bases. J was trimmed by 4 bases and V by 3 bases; bases with no gene match: 6. There are 14 residues in the CDR3. From germline, CDR1 is LNHNV and CDR2 YYDKDF (reference sequence). The CDR3 DNA sequence: TGTGCCACCAGCAGCGAGGGGGCATGGTACGAGCAGTACTTC. Amino acids: CATSSEGAWYEQYF.

The gene calls are TRBV29-1 and TRBJ2-2; TRBD2 might be the D (6 bases). V gave up 2 bases and J gave up 7 bases, with 11 bases separating them. Germline V gene data show CDR1 as SQVTM and CDR2 as ANQGSEA. The CDR3 totals 13 residues. The DNA for the CDR3 is TGCAGCGTTGAAACTACGGAGGGCGGGGAGCTGTTTTTT. Amino acids: CSVETTEGGELFF.

The rearrangement uses TRBV5-1 and TRBJ2-5; TRBD2 is a possible D gene (6 bases). CDR1 and CDR2 (germline): SGHRS, YFSETQ. The CDR3 covers 17 residues. Between the trimmed V and J ends, which lost 4 bases and 2 bases, there was a span of 21 bases. The CDR3: CASSLGAGPQSQETQYF. The CDR3 DNA sequence: TGCGCCAGCAGCCTCGGGGCGGGACCGCAGTCACAAGAGACCCAGTACTTC.